These 32 T cell receptor beta chains came from one sample sequenced in a study of blood T cells in healthy people across ages. PCR was performed a second time for roughly 7 to 11 cycles using a sample-barcoded 5' primer and a J-beta primer mix. MiXCR was run by TCRdb on the 5' RACE reads, yielding one entry per CDR3 protein. The repertoire holds fewer than 750,000 distinct CDR3 sequences, with roughly half as singletons. Sequenced material: blood. Receptors originate from an elderly woman in good health.

This chain connects TRBV29-1 to TRBJ2-5; D remains unclear. Trimming shortened V by 7 bases and J by 5 bases, and 14 bases separated the two germline ends. Germline assignment: CDR1 SQVTM and CDR2 ANQGSEA. CDR3 size: 12 residues. The CDR3 here is CSALHGRETQYF. For the CDR3, the DNA is TGCAGCGCCCTACACGGGCGGGAGACCCAGTACTTC.

In this sample, this clonotype turned up once. The chain links TRBV9 to TRBJ1-2, with no clear D. The CDR3 consists of 11 residues. V gave up 8 bases and J gave up 8 bases, with 13 bases separating them. Germline CDR1 is SGDLS and CDR2 is YYNGEE. The CDR3 sequence: CASERTGGYTF. The CDR3 DNA follows: TGTGCCAGTGAGAGAACGGGGGGCTACACCTTC.

This clonotype was found a few times. V usage is TRBV5-1 and J usage is TRBJ2-3; no firm D call. The V end lost 3 bases, the J end lost 2 bases, and 16 bases lay between the germline ends. This CDR3 has 16 amino acids. Germline lookup yields CDR1 SGHRS and CDR2 YFSETQ. For the CDR3, the DNA is TGCGCCAGCAGCTCCTACGCCAAGGGCGCCACAGATACGCAGTATTTT. Amino acid sequence: CASSSYAKGATDTQYF.

This clonotype was counted many times. V usage is TRBV12-3 or TRBV12-4 and J usage is TRBJ2-5; 8 bases align to TRBD2. The CDR3 is 17 amino acids. V shed 3 bases, J shed 0 bases, and the junction held 9 bases outside the gene matches. The CDR3 protein is CASSFGGGSRYQETQYF. DNA of the CDR3: TGTGCCAGCAGTTTTGGCGGGGGGAGTAGGTACCAAGAGACCCAGTACTTC.

This clonotype was found many times. The rearrangement joins TRBV3-1 to TRBJ2-5; a possible D gene is TRBD1 (6 bases). V gave up 4 bases and J gave up 1 base, with 16 bases separating them. Germline V gene sequence: CDR1 LGHDT, CDR2 YNNKEL (reference sequence). The CDR3 has 16 amino acids. Here the CDR3 DNA reads TGTGCCAGCAGCCCAGCCTTCGGGACAACCCAAGAGACCCAGTACTTC. Amino acid sequence: CASSPAFGTTQETQYF.

Note on this clonotype: This may stem from a read error, because a much larger clone lies one nucleotide away. The chain links TRBV12-3 or TRBV12-4 to TRBJ2-7, with a tentative D call TRBD1 (5 bases). The CDR3 has 14 residues. The CDR3 nucleotides are TGTGTCAGCACCCTTACAGGCTACTCCTACGAGCAGTACTTC. Encoded protein: CVSTLTGYSYEQYF.

Notes on this clonotype: This may come from a read error, since a much larger clone is one base off. Here the CDR3 omits its conserved ending phenylalanine or tryptophan, so a read error is the likely source. It is unclear where the CDR3 begins or ends on the DNA, so no DNA is shown, and the CDR3 is as TCRdb lists it. V is TRBV7-3 and J is TRBJ2-1; the table's D call, TRBD1, was not checked against the DNA. Germline-derived CDR1 and CDR2 are SGHTA and FQGTGA. The CDR3 is 12 amino acids in total, end residues counted. CDR3 sequence reads: CASSLKARGAFI.

In DNA form, the CDR3 reads TGTGCCAGCAGCCCGACCAAGCCCCAAGAGACCCAGTACTTC. It is translated as CASSPTKPQETQYF. This rearrangement joins TRBV6-5 to TRBJ2-5, with no clear D. The V end was cut by 6 bases, the J end by 1 base, with 12 bases between. Germline CDR1 and CDR2: MNHEY and SVGAGI. CDR3 length: 14 residues.

About this clonotype: This may stem from a read error, because a much larger clone lies one nucleotide away. The gene calls are TRBV6-2 or TRBV6-3 and TRBJ2-7; a possible D gene is TRBD2 (6 bases). V lost 7 bases and J lost 1, with 14 bases in between. This CDR3 is 14 amino acids long. CDR1 is MNHEY and CDR2 is SVGEGT in the germline V gene. CDR3 residues: CASMVLAHSYEQYF. CDR3 coding DNA: TGTGCCAGCATGGTACTAGCTCATTCCTACGAGCAGTACTTC.

This clonotype was picked up a small number of times. V usage is TRBV12-3 or TRBV12-4 and J usage is TRBJ1-1; unclear D gene. The CDR3 has 15 residues. V lost 6 bases, J lost 0 bases, and 14 bases lay in between. The CDR3 DNA follows: TGTGCCAGCAGGCGAGAGGCGACACTGAACACTGAAGCTTTCTTT. Amino acids: CASRREATLNTEAFF.

Concerning this clonotype: This clone may be a read error of a much larger clone one base away. This chain connects TRBV2 to TRBJ1-1; D ambiguous. Trimming took 8 bases from V and 2 from J, leaving 12 bases between them. Germline CDR1 is SNHLY and CDR2 is FYNNEI. This CDR3 is 13 amino acids long. CDR3 in amino acids: CASEVRENTEAFF. In DNA, the CDR3 is TGTGCCAGCGAAGTAAGGGAAAACACTGAAGCTTTCTTT.

This clonotype was observed many times. The chain carries TRBV11-1 and TRBJ2-7; D uncertain. Trimming took 8 bases from V and 4 from J, leaving 9 bases between them. The CDR3 is 11 amino acids. Germline values: CDR1 SGHAT, CDR2 FQDESV (reference sequence). The CDR3 here is CASGSWYEQYF. Written as DNA, the CDR3 is TGTGCCAGCGGGTCGTGGTACGAGCAGTACTTC.

This chain joins TRBV12-3 or TRBV12-4 and TRBJ2-7; the match to TRBD2 covers 12 bases. V was pared by 5 bases and J by 6 bases, with 5 bases of the junction left unmatched. This CDR3 has 14 residues. CDR3 coding DNA: TGTGCCAGCAGTAGACTAGCGGGAGTAAGCGAGCAGTACTTC. Translated, it gives CASSRLAGVSEQYF.

The chain is built from TRBV6-2 or TRBV6-3 and TRBJ2-3; the match to TRBD1 covers 8 bases. CDR1 MNHEY and CDR2 SVGEGT come from the germline V gene. The V segment lost 6 bases and the J segment 0 bases; nucleotides outside the gene matches: 8. This CDR3 region has 16 residues. The CDR3 loop reads CASRKIQGASTDTQYF. CDR3 nucleotide sequence: TGTGCCAGCAGGAAGATCCAGGGGGCCAGCACAGATACGCAGTATTTT.

This clonotype was recorded many times. V gene TRBV27 combines with J gene TRBJ2-4, with D unresolved. Germline CDR1 MNHEY, CDR2 SMNVEV (reference sequence). With 0 bases removed from V and 6 bases from J, the gap between germline ends came to 12 bases. The CDR3 length is 15 residues. CDR3 sequence (DNA): TGTGCCAGCAGTTTATCCACAGTGTCCTTAAACATTCAGTACTTC. Its protein is CASSLSTVSLNIQYF.

Comment on this clonotype: A much larger clone differs by one base, so this may be a read error. This chain joins TRBV20-1 and TRBJ2-7; TRBD2 matches 11 bases. The trim removed 7 bases at V and 7 bases at J, leaving 15 bases unmatched. The germline V gene encodes CDR1 DFQATT and CDR2 SNEGSKA (reference sequence). The CDR3 totals 15 residues. CDR3 sequence: CSVGTSGTSYNEQYF. As DNA, the CDR3 is TGCAGTGTTGGGACTAGCGGAACCTCCTACAATGAGCAGTACTTC.

This clonotype has a handful of counts. The chain is built from TRBV11-2 and TRBJ1-2; D not resolved. Germline loops: CDR1 SGHAT, CDR2 FQNNGV. V lost 3 bases and J 5 bases, leaving 10 bases between the germline ends. The CDR3 totals 13 residues. The CDR3 spells CASSFSPRYGYTF. CDR3 nucleotide sequence: TGTGCCAGCAGCTTCTCGCCAAGATATGGCTACACCTTC.

Ten or more counts support this clonotype. The genes are TRBV7-2 and TRBJ2-3, with D unclear. Trimming pared 6 bases from V and 8 bases from J, leaving 12 bases between. The germline gives CDR1 SGHTA, CDR2 FQGNSA. The CDR3 is 12 amino acids. CDR3 DNA sequence: TGTGCCAGCAGGTCGGACGTGGGTACGCAGTATTTT. Translated, it gives CASRSDVGTQYF.

In this sample, this clonotype turned up many times. This chain joins TRBV29-1 and TRBJ1-2; TRBD1 matches at 11 bases. V dropped 3 bases and J dropped 8; count of bases not matched to a gene: 5. Germline CDR1 reads SQVTM; CDR2 reads ANQGSEA. CDR3 length: 13 amino acids. For the CDR3, the DNA is TGCAGCGTTGATGGGGACAGGGGGTCGGGCTACACCTTC. Amino acids: CSVDGDRGSGYTF.

This clonotype was observed a handful of times. The chain combines TRBV7-3 with TRBJ1-6; no firm D call. V dropped 2 bases and J dropped 0 bases, with 8 bases sitting between them. Germline V CDR1 and CDR2: SGHTA, FQGTGA. CDR3 length: 16 residues. The CDR3 DNA follows: TGTGCCAGCAGCTTAGCAGCGAGCTCCTATAATTCACCCCTCCACTTT. Amino acid sequence: CASSLAASSYNSPLHF.

The chain has TRBV21-1 and TRBJ2-1; the D call in the table, TRBD2, was not verified against the DNA. TRBV21-1 is deemed a pseudogene. There are 18 residues in the CDR3. CDR3 nucleotides: TGTGCCAGCAGCAAAGAAAGGGTACGATTAGCGGGAGACAATGAGCAGTTCTTC. This encodes CASSKERVRLAGDNEQFF.

The chain links TRBV12-3 or TRBV12-4 to TRBJ1-1; TRBD1 aligns across 8 bases. The CDR3 covers 15 residues. V trimming: 6 bases; J trimming: 1 base; junction bases outside the gene matches: 7. CDR3: CASSRRQGPNTEAFF. CDR3 coding DNA: TGTGCCAGCAGCCGCCGACAGGGGCCGAACACTGAAGCTTTCTTT.

V gene TRBV5-1 combines with J gene TRBJ1-1; D possibly corresponds to TRBD1 (6 bases). Germline CDR1 is SGHRS and CDR2 is YFSETQ. Between the trimmed V and J ends, which lost 5 bases and 5 bases, there was a span of 16 bases. This CDR3 is 14 amino acids long. The CDR3, as DNA: TGCGCCAGCAGTTTACAGACTCAGGGGACTGAAGCTTTCTTT. This translates into CASSLQTQGTEAFF.

This clonotype is a singleton in its sample. CDR3 protein: CASSLRLGAEQYF. The CDR3 region has the DNA TGCGCCAGCAGCTTGAGGCTCGGAGCCGAGCAGTACTTC. This chain connects TRBV5-1 to TRBJ2-7; D remains unclear. Between the trimmed V and J ends, which lost 1 base and 6 bases, there was a span of 11 bases. Germline loops: CDR1 SGHRS, CDR2 YFSETQ. CDR3 size: 13 residues.

This clonotype appeared many times. This chain joins TRBV5-1 and TRBJ2-1; weak D call: TRBD1 (6 bases). Deletions cut 2 bases from V and 10 bases from J, with 13 bases between. This CDR3 contains 13 residues. The germline gives CDR1 SGHRS, CDR2 YFSETQ. Here the CDR3 DNA reads TGCGCCAGCAGCTTTCTGGACAGTTCCGAGCAGTTCTTC. Amino acid sequence: CASSFLDSSEQFF.

This clonotype appeared once. A much larger clone differs by one base, so this may be a read error. The CDR3 is CASSVGVSYNEQYF. The CDR3 DNA reads as TGTGCCAGCAGCGTAGGGGTCTCCTACAATGAGCAGTACTTC. The chain employs TRBV9 and TRBJ2-1; D gene unclear. The assigned J gene may be wrong: the sequence end matches TRBJ2-7 better. This CDR3 comprises 14 residues. The germline V gene has CDR1 SGDLS and CDR2 YYNGEE.

This clonotype was counted many times. V is TRBV12-3 or TRBV12-4 and J is TRBJ2-7; possibly TRBD2 for D (6 bases). This CDR3 is built from 13 residues. Trimming removed 5 bases from V and 3 bases from J, with 11 bases in between. The CDR3 nucleotides are TGTGCCAGCAGTCCCGGGACTCTCTACGAGCAGTACTTC. It translates to CASSPGTLYEQYF.

This clonotype was counted once. The V gene is TRBV29-1, the J gene TRBJ1-1, with D hard to call. Germline V CDR1 and CDR2: SQVTM, ANQGSEA. The V gene lost 0 bases and the J gene lost 2 bases, with 13 bases spanning the gap. This CDR3 has 15 amino acids. The CDR3 DNA reads as TGCAGCGTTGAAGATCCCGGACGGCCTAACACTGAAGCTTTCTTT. Its protein is CSVEDPGRPNTEAFF.

In this sample, this clonotype turned up a few times. The chain carries TRBV12-3 or TRBV12-4 and TRBJ2-5; D is unclear. V dropped 3 bases and J dropped 5 bases, with 10 bases sitting between them. The length of the CDR3 is 13 residues. This CDR3 reads CASSFSVPETQYF. Here the CDR3 DNA reads TGTGCCAGCAGTTTTAGTGTACCGGAGACCCAGTACTTC.

This clonotype was observed a handful of times. The V gene is TRBV5-1, the J gene TRBJ2-2; D may be TRBD1 (5 bases). Germline loops: CDR1 SGHRS, CDR2 YFSETQ. This CDR3 region has 15 residues. V lost 3 bases, J lost 1 base, and 10 bases lay in between. CDR3 region: CASSSSTGNTGELFF. CDR3 DNA sequence: TGCGCCAGCAGCTCATCAACAGGGAACACCGGGGAGCTGTTTTTT.

The CDR3 sequence is CASSLNQPLRTDTQYF. The CDR3 DNA reads as TGTGCCAGCAGCTTAAACCAGCCACTAAGAACAGATACGCAGTATTTT. The V call is TRBV7-9, the J call TRBJ2-3; unclear D gene. With 2 bases removed from V and 3 bases from J, the gap between germline ends came to 15 bases. The V gene's germline CDR1 is SEHNR and CDR2 FQNEAQ (reference sequence). The CDR3 contains 16 residues.

The chain employs TRBV21-1 and TRBJ2-7; the DNA was not compared with TRBD2, the D call given in the table. TRBV21-1 is described as a pseudogene. The CDR3 contains 19 residues. CDR3 loop: CASREFGGALRQRSYEQYF. For the CDR3, the DNA is TGTGCCAGCAGAGAATTCGGAGGGGCCCTTCGGCAGCGGTCCTACGAGCAGTACTTC.